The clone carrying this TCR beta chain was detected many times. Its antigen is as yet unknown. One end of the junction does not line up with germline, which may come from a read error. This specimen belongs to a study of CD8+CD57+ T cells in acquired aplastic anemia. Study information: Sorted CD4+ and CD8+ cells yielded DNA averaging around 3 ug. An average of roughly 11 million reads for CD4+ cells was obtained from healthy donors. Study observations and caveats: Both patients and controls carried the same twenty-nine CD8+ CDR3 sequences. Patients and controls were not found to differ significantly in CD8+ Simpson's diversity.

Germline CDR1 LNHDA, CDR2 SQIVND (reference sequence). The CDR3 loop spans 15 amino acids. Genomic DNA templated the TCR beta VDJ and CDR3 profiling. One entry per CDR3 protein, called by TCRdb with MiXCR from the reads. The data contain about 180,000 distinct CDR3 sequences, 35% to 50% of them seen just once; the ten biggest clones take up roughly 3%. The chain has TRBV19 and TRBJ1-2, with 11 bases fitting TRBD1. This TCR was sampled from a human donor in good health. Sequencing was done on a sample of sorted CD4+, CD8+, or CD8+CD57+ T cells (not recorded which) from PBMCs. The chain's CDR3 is CASTDRTGTGGTMGF. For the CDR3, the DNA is TGTGCCAGTACCGATAGAACCGGGACAGGGGGAACTATGGGCTTC.